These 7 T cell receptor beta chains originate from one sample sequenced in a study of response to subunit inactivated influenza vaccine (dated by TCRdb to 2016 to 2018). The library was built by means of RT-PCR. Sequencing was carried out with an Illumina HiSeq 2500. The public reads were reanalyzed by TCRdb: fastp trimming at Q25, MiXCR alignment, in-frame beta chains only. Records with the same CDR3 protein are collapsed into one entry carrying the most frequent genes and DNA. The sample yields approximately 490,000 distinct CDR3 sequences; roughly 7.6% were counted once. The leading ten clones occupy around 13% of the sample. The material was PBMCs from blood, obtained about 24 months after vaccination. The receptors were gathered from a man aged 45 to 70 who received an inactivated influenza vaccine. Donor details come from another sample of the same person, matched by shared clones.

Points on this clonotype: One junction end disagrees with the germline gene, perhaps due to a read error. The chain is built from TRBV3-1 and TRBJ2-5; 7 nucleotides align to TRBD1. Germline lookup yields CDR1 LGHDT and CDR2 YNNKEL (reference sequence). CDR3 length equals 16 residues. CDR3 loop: CACSRRVPGTEETQYF. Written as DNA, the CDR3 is TGTGCCTGCAGCCGGCGTGTCCCAGGGACAGAGGAGACCCAGTACTTC.

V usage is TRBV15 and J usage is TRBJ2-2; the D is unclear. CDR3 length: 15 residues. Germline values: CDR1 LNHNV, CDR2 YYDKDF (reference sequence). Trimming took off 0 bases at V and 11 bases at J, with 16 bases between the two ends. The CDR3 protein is CATSRDGRRSVELFF. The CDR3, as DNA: TGTGCCACCAGCAGAGACGGCAGGCGAAGCGTTGAGCTGTTTTTT.

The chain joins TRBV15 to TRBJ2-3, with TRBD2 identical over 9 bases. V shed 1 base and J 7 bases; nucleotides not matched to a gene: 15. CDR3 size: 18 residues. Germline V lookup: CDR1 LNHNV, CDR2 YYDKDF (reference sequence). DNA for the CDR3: TGTGCCACCAGCAGAGGCGGGACTAGCATCTCGAGGGGAAATACGCAGTATTTT. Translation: CATSRGGTSISRGNTQYF.

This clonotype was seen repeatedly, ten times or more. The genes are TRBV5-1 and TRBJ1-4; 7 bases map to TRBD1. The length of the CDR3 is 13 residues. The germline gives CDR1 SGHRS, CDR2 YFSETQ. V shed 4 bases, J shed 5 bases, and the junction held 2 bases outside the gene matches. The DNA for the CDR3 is TGCGCCAGCAGCGCGGGACAGAATGAAAAACTGTTTTTT. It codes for CASSAGQNEKLFF.

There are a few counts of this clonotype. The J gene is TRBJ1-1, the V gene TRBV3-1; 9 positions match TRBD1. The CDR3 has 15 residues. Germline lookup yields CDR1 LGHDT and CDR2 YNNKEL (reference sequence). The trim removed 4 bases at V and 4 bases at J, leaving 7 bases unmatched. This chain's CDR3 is CASSPDPTGGTEAFF. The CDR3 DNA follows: TGTGCCAGCAGCCCGGACCCGACAGGGGGCACTGAAGCTTTCTTT.

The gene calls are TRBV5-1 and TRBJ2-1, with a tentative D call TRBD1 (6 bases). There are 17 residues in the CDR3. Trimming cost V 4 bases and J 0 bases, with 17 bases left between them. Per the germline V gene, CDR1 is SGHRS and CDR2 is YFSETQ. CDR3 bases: TGCGCCAGCAGCACAACCGGGACAAAGAGCTCCTACAATGAGCAGTTCTTC. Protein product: CASSTTGTKSSYNEQFF. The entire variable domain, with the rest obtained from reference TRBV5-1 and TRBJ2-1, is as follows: KAGVTQTPRYLIKTRGQQVTLSCSPISGHRSVSWYQQTPGQGLQFLFEYFSETQRNKGNFPGRFSGRQFSNSRSEMNVSTLELGDSALYLCASSTTGTKSSYNEQFFGPGTRLTVL.

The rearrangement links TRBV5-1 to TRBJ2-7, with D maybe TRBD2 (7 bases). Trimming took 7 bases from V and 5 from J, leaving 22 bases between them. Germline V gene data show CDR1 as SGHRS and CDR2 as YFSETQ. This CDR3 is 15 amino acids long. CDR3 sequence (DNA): TGCGCCAGCCGTACCGAAGCGGGACAAGGAAACGAGCAGTACTTC. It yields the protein CASRTEAGQGNEQYF.